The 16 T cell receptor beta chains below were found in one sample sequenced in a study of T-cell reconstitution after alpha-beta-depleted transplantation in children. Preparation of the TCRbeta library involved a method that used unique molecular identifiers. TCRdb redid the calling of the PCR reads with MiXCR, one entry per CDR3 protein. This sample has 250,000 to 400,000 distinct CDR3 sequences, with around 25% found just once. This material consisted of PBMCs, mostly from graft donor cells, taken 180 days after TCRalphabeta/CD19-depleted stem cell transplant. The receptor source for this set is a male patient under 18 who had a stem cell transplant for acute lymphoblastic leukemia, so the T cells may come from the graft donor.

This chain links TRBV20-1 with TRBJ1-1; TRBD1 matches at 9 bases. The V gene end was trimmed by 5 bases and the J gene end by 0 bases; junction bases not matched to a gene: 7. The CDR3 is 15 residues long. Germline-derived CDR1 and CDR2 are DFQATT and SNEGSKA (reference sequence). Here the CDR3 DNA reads TGCAGTGCTCGAACAGGGGGCCCCTTGAACACTGAAGCTTTCTTT. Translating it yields CSARTGGPLNTEAFF.

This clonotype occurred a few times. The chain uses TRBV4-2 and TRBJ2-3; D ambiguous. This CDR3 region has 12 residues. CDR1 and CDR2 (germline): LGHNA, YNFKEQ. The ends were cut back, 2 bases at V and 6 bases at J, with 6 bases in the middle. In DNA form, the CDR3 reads TGTGCCAGCAGCCAAACTTTGGATACGCAGTATTTT. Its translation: CASSQTLDTQYF.

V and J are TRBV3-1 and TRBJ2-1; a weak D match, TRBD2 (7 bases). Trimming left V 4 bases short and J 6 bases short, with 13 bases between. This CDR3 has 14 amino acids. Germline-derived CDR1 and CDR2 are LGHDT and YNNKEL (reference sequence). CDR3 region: CASSPRGGPNEQFF. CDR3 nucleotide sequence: TGTGCCAGCAGCCCCAGGGGAGGGCCCAATGAGCAGTTCTTC.

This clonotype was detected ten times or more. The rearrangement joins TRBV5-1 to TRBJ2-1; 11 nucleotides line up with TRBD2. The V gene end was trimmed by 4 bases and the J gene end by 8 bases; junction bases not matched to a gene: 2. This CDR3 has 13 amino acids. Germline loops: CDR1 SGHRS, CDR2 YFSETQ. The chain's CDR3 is CASSRGLADEQFF. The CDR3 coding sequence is TGCGCCAGCAGCCGGGGACTAGCGGATGAGCAGTTCTTC. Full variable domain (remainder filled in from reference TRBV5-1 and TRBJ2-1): KAGVTQTPRYLIKTRGQQVTLSCSPISGHRSVSWYQQTPGQGLQFLFEYFSETQRNKGNFPGRFSGRQFSNSRSEMNVSTLELGDSALYLCASSRGLADEQFFGPGTRLTVL.

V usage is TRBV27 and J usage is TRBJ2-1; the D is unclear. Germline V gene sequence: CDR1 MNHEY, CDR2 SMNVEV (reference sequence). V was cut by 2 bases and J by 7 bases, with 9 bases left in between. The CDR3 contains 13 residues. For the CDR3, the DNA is TGTGCCAGCAGTTTAGGCGTTCGAAATGAGCAGTTCTTC. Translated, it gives CASSLGVRNEQFF.

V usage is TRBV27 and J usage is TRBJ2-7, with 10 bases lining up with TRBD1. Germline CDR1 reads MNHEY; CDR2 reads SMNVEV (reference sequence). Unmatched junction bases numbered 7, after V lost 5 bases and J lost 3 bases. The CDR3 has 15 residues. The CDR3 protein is CASSLTGTGDYEQYF. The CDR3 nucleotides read TGTGCCAGCAGTCTTACCGGGACAGGGGACTACGAGCAGTACTTC.

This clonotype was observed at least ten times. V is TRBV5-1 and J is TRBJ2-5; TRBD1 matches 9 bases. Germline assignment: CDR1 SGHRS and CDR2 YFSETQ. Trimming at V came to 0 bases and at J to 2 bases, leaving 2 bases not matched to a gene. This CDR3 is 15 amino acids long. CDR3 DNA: TGCGCCAGCAGCTTGGACAGGGGGCCGCAAGAGACCCAGTACTTC. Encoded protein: CASSLDRGPQETQYF. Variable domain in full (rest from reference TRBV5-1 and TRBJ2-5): KAGVTQTPRYLIKTRGQQVTLSCSPISGHRSVSWYQQTPGQGLQFLFEYFSETQRNKGNFPGRFSGRQFSNSRSEMNVSTLELGDSALYLCASSLDRGPQETQYFGPGTRLLVL.

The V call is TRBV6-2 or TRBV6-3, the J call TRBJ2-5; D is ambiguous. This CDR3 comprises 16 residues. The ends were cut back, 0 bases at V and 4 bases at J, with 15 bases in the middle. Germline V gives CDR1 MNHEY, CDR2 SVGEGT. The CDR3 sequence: CASSYSRGGETETQYF. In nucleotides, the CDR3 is TGTGCCAGCAGTTACTCTAGAGGCGGAGAGACAGAGACCCAGTACTTC.

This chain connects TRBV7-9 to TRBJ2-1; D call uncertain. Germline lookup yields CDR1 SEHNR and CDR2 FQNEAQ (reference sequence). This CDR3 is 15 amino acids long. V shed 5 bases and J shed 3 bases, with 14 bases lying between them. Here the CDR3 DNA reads TGTGCCAGCAGCCCGGTTGTGGGTGGCTACAATGAGCAGTTCTTC. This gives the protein CASSPVVGGYNEQFF.

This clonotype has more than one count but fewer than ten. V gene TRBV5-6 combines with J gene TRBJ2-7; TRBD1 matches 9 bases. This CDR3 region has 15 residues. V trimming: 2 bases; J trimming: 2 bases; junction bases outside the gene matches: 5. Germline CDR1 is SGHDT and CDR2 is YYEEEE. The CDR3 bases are TGTGCCAGCAGCTTCGGACAGGGGCCTGCCTACGAGCAGTACTTC. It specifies CASSFGQGPAYEQYF. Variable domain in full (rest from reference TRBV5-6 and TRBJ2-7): DAGVTQSPTHLIKTRGQQVTLRCSPKSGHDTVSWYQQALGQGPQFIFQYYEEEERQRGNFPDRFSGHQFPNYSSELNVNALLLGDSALYLCASSFGQGPAYEQYFGPGTRLTVT.

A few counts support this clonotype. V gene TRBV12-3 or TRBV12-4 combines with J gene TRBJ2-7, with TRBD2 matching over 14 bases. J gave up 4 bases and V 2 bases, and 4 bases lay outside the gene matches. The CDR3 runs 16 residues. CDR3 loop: CASSLTRTSGRYEQYF. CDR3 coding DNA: TGTGCCAGCAGTTTAACCCGGACTAGCGGGAGGTACGAGCAGTACTTC.

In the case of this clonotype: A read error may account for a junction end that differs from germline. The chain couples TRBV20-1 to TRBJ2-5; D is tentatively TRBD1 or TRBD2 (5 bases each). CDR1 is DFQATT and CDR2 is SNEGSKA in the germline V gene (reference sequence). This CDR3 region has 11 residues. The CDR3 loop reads CSARAPGTVNF. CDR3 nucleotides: TGCAGTGCTAGAGCACCCGGGACGGTTAACTTC.

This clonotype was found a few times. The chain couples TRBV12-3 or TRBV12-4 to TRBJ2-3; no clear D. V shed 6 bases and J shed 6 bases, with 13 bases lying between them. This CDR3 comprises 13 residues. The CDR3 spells CASRKINQDTQYF. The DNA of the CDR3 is TGTGCCAGCAGAAAAATTAACCAGGATACGCAGTATTTT.

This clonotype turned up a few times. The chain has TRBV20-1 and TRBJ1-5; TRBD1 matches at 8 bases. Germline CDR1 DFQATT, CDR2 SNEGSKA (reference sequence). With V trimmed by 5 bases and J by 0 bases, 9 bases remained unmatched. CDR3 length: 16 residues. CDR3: CSAPTLQGDSNQPQHF. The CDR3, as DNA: TGCAGTGCTCCGACCTTACAGGGGGATAGCAATCAGCCCCAGCATTTT.

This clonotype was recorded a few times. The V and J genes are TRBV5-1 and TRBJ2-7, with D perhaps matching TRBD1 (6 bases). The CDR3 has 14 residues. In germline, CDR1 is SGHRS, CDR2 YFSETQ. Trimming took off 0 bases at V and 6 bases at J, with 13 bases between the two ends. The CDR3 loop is CASSLDWGHGEQYF. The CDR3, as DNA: TGCGCCAGCAGCTTGGACTGGGGGCACGGCGAGCAGTACTTC.

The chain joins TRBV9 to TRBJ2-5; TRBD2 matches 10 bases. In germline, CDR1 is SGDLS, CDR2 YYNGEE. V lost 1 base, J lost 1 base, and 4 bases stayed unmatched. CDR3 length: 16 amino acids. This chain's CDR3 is CASSVWSSGSQETQYF. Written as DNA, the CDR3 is TGTGCCAGCAGCGTATGGTCTAGCGGGAGCCAAGAGACCCAGTACTTC.